The next 5 T cell receptor beta chains were all read from a single sample in a study of sequential checkpoint blockade in melanoma. Documented treatment: randomized to nivolumab then ipilimumab (arm A) or the reverse (arm B). Using immunoSEQ multiplex PCR, the repertoire was profiled, and TCRdb retains in-frame clones only, with some absent. The sample comprises about 40,000 clones, 86% of which are singletons, and around 12% rests with the top ten. The sample consisted of CD8+ T cells sorted from blood (inferred from file names), taken from a patient given nivolumab and ipilimumab in sequence. The receptors originated from a human donor with melanoma.

This clone has a single count. The rearrangement joins TRBV28 to TRBJ2-1, with 7 bases identical to TRBD1. After removal of 5 bases from V and 6 bases from J, the junction contained 4 bases not matched to a gene. Germline V gene sequence: CDR1 MDHEN, CDR2 SYDVKM. This CDR3 has 13 amino acids. The CDR3 coding sequence is TGTGCCAGCAGTCCCAGGGGGAGCAATGAGCAGTTCTTC. Amino acid sequence: CASSPRGSNEQFF.

As DNA, the CDR3 is TGTGCCAGCAGTTTATCGACTAGCGGGGTCTCCTACGAGCAGTACTTC. This sequence encodes CASSLSTSGVSYEQYF. V and J are TRBV27 and TRBJ2-7; 11 bases match TRBD2. Germline CDR1 reads MNHEY; CDR2 reads SMNVEV (reference sequence). V lost 0 bases to trimming and J lost 0 bases; unmatched junction nucleotides: 1. This CDR3 has 16 residues.

As for this clone: In this CDR3 the conserved last residue, phenylalanine or tryptophan, is missing, so a read error is likely. CDR3 residues: CSVETGGSYEQYL. CDR3 in DNA: TGCAGCGTGGAGACAGGGGGTTCCTACGAGCAGTACCTC. This chain links TRBV29-1 with TRBJ2-7, with TRBD1 identical over 9 bases. V dropped 6 bases and J dropped 1; count of bases not matched to a gene: 4. The CDR3 has 13 residues. Germline V gives CDR1 SQVTM, CDR2 ANQGSEA.

J is TRBJ2-5 and V is TRBV7-2; D is uncertain. The DNA end is more similar to TRBJ2-7, so the J call may be wrong. CDR1 is SGHTA, CDR2 FQGNSA, per germline. There are 11 residues in the CDR3. CDR3 protein: CASSLSYEQYF. In nucleotides, the CDR3 is TGTGCCAGCAGCCTCTCCTACGAGCAGTACTTC.

V and J are TRBV5-5 and TRBJ2-7; D is uncertain. This CDR3 is built from 15 residues. V was pared by 0 bases and J by 2 bases, with 12 bases between. CDR1 is SGHKS and CDR2 is YYEKEE in the germline V gene (reference sequence). The CDR3 loop is CASSLVVAATYEQYF. The CDR3 DNA sequence: TGTGCCAGCAGCTTGGTGGTCGCGGCAACCTACGAGCAGTACTTC.